This T cell receptor (beta chain) was identified in a study of high-grade serous ovarian cancer treatment subgroups. Regarding the study as a whole: TCR relatedness rose with neoantigen level and trended with mutation load.

Tumor samples were taken before definitive surgery or chemotherapy. Generated by immunoSEQ multiplex PCR, the TCRdb table keeps only in-frame clones and is missing some. The table lists over 14,000 clones, around 85% of them singletons. On this clone itself: The antigen is undetermined.

Sequenced sample: tumor tissue. The clonotype comes from a human donor with high-grade serous ovarian cancer.

CDR3 sequence (DNA): TGTGCCAGCAGCTTGAGGTCAGGAGGGGTCTCAACTAATGAAAAACTGTTTTTT. Translated: CASSLRSGGVSTNEKLFF. The chain is built from TRBV5-4 and TRBJ1-4; D might be TRBD1 (5 bases). Germline V gene sequence: CDR1 SGHNT, CDR2 YYREEE (reference sequence). The CDR3 runs to 18 residues. V gave up 1 base and J gave up 0 bases, with 16 bases separating them.